What follows are 30 T cell receptor beta chains derived from one specimen sequenced in a study of T cells after yellow fever vaccination. TCRdb ran MiXCR on the 5' RACE reads and lists one entry per CDR3 protein. There are about 320,000 distinct CDR3 sequences in the sample; about 6.9% occur only once, and roughly a sixth lies in the top ten. This specimen consisted of PBMCs, obtained roughly 47 days after the first yellow fever vaccination. These receptors originate from a man aged 18-30 years who received the YFV17D yellow fever vaccine.

This chain connects TRBV20-1 to TRBJ2-7, with 7 nucleotides matching TRBD1. This CDR3 region has 14 residues. V lost 2 bases to trimming and J lost 2 bases; unmatched junction nucleotides: 6. Germline CDR1 reads DFQATT; CDR2 reads SNEGSKA (reference sequence). Here the CDR3 DNA reads TGCAGTGCTAGATCGGAGACAGGGACCTACGAGCAGTACGTC. Translation gives CSARSETGTYEQYV.

This chain links TRBV19 with TRBJ2-3, with TRBD2 as a possible D gene (6 bases). V dropped 11 bases and J dropped 4 bases, with 16 bases sitting between them. The V gene's germline CDR1 is LNHDA and CDR2 SQIVND (reference sequence). This CDR3 region has 13 residues. The CDR3 nucleotides are TGTGCCTCCCTGTCGGCGGGGCCAGATACGCAGTATTTT. Translated: CASLSAGPDTQYF.

The gene calls are TRBV19 and TRBJ2-7; no reliable D call. The CDR3 totals 13 residues. CDR1 is LNHDA, CDR2 SQIVND, per germline (reference sequence). The V and J ends lost 2 bases and 3 bases respectively, with 8 bases between them. The CDR3 nucleotides are TGTGCCAGTAGTATAAAGCTGGGCTACGAGCAGTACGTC. As protein: CASSIKLGYEQYV.

V is TRBV4-2 and J is TRBJ2-7; possible D gene TRBD2, 5 bases. This CDR3 comprises 15 residues. V was clipped by 0 bases and J by 3 bases, with 12 bases between them. Germline CDR1 and CDR2: LGHNA and YNFKEQ. CDR3 sequence (DNA): TGTGCCAGCAGCCAAGAGATCTCGACTAACTACGAGCAGTACTTC. Protein: CASSQEISTNYEQYF.

In its sample, this clonotype was seen a few times. V gene TRBV29-1 combines with J gene TRBJ2-3, with 8 positions matching TRBD2. Germline CDR1 reads SQVTM; CDR2 reads ANQGSEA. The V and J ends lost 4 bases and 4 bases, in that order; junction bases with no gene match: 4. The CDR3 consists of 13 residues. The CDR3 DNA is TGCAGCGTTGGCCCCGGGGGGGCAGATACGCAGTATTTT. Amino acids: CSVGPGGADTQYF.

This clonotype came up many times. The rearrangement links TRBV5-1 to TRBJ1-4; 10 bases line up with TRBD1. The V gene's germline CDR1 is SGHRS and CDR2 YFSETQ. V shed 3 bases, J shed 5 bases, and the junction held 4 bases outside the gene matches. The CDR3 runs 15 residues. The CDR3 region is CASSSWTGGNEKLFF. CDR3 nucleotide sequence: TGCGCCAGCAGCTCCTGGACAGGGGGAAATGAAAAACTGTTTTTT.

This clonotype occurred a few times. The rearrangement links TRBV5-1 to TRBJ1-1; 7 bases agree with TRBD1. The V and J ends lost 8 bases and 7 bases, in that order; junction bases with no gene match: 14. Germline values: CDR1 SGHRS, CDR2 YFSETQ. The CDR3 covers 14 residues. CDR3 residues: CASRETGTASEAFF. DNA of the CDR3: TGCGCCAGTCGGGAGACCGGGACAGCAAGTGAAGCTTTCTTT.

This clonotype has more than one count but fewer than ten. The V call is TRBV19, the J call TRBJ2-5; D may match TRBD1 or TRBD2 (5 bases each). The CDR3 is 15 amino acids. Germline V CDR1 and CDR2: LNHDA, SQIVND (reference sequence). V was cut by 5 bases and J by 5 bases, with 18 bases left in between. CDR3 DNA: TGTGCCAGTAGTCCAACCCCGGGACCCCCGGAGACCCAGTACTTC. It yields the protein CASSPTPGPPETQYF.

This clonotype has at least ten counts. This chain joins TRBV5-6 and TRBJ1-3, with TRBD1 matching over 8 bases. CDR1 is SGHDT, CDR2 YYEEEE, per germline. V was clipped by 2 bases and J by 3 bases; unmatched bases: 7. The length of the CDR3 is 16 residues. The CDR3 DNA is TGTGCCAGCAGCTTTTGGACAGGGAATATTGGAAACACCATATATTTT. Amino acids: CASSFWTGNIGNTIYF.

This clonotype was seen more than once but under ten times. V usage is TRBV29-1 and J usage is TRBJ2-5; 9 positions match TRBD2. V trimming: 4 bases; J trimming: 1 base; junction bases outside the gene matches: 31. The length of the CDR3 is 23 residues. Germline values: CDR1 SQVTM, CDR2 ANQGSEA. In nucleotides, the CDR3 is TGCAGCGTTGGAAACCTTTACGGGACTACCGACGAAGCGGGGGGCCGTTCCCAAGAGACCCAGTACTTC. Amino acid sequence: CSVGNLYGTTDEAGGRSQETQYF.

A few counts support this clonotype. This chain uses TRBV27 with TRBJ2-1, with a possible D match to TRBD2 (5 bases). V shed 0 bases and J shed 4 bases, with 13 bases lying between them. The CDR3 length is 16 residues. CDR1 and CDR2 (germline): MNHEY, SMNVEV (reference sequence). The CDR3 loop is CASSLSRQSGYNEQFF. The DNA of the CDR3 is TGTGCCAGCAGTTTATCGCGGCAGAGCGGTTACAATGAGCAGTTCTTC.

This clonotype was seen more than once but under ten times. The CDR3 coding sequence is TGCAGCGTTACCCCACCTAGGTACACAGATACGCAGTATTTT. Its translation: CSVTPPRYTDTQYF. The genes are TRBV29-1 and TRBJ2-3; unclear D gene. CDR1 SQVTM and CDR2 ANQGSEA come from the germline V gene. Trimming pared 5 bases from V and 2 bases from J, leaving 14 bases between. The CDR3 is 14 residues long.

This clonotype was observed a handful of times. The chain has TRBV7-2 and TRBJ1-2; the D is unclear. Trimming cost V 2 bases and J 2 bases, with 6 bases left between them. Germline V lookup: CDR1 SGHTA, CDR2 FQGNSA. The CDR3 extends over 13 amino acids. CDR3: CASSLISNYGYTF. The CDR3 region has the DNA TGTGCCAGCAGCTTAATCAGCAACTATGGCTACACCTTC.

The sample holds many counts of this clonotype. This sequence joins TRBV28 and TRBJ1-6, with 9 bases aligning to TRBD1. Germline V gene data show CDR1 as MDHEN and CDR2 as SYDVKM. There are 14 residues in the CDR3. Germline trimming cut 5 bases from V and 9 bases from J; bases unmatched to any gene: 5. The CDR3 protein is CASSPGQGGSPLHF. CDR3 DNA: TGTGCCAGCAGTCCGGGACAGGGTGGTTCACCCCTCCACTTT. Complete variable domain (other parts from reference TRBV28 and TRBJ1-6): DVKVTQSSRYLVKRTGEKVFLECVQDMDHENMFWYRQDPGLGLRLIYFSYDVKMKEKGDIPEGYSVSREKKERFSLILESASTNQTSMYLCASSPGQGGSPLHFGNGTRLTVT.

This clonotype was observed a few times. The chain recombines TRBV4-3 with TRBJ1-1, with D possibly being TRBD1 (6 bases). CDR1 and CDR2 (germline): LGHNA, YSLEER. The CDR3 length is 17 residues. Between the trimmed V and J ends, which lost 1 base and 1 base, there was a span of 16 bases. This CDR3 is CASSQVWNAGQNTEAFF. The CDR3 nucleotides are TGCGCCAGCAGCCAAGTCTGGAACGCGGGACAGAACACTGAAGCTTTCTTT.

The chain's CDR3 is CASTSDDANSNQPQHF. DNA of the CDR3: TGTGCCAGTACGTCCGACGACGCTAATAGCAATCAGCCCCAGCATTTT. This chain connects TRBV19 to TRBJ1-5; D not resolved. This CDR3 is 16 amino acids long. Germline V gives CDR1 LNHDA, CDR2 SQIVND (reference sequence). The V end was cut by 7 bases, the J end by 0 bases, with 16 bases between. The full variable domain, its missing parts supplied by reference TRBV19 and TRBJ1-5, is DGGITQSPKYLFRKEGQNVTLSCEQNLNHDAMYWYRQDPGQGLRLIYYSQIVNDFQKGDIAEGYSVSREKKESFPLTVTSAQKNPTAFYLCASTSDDANSNQPQHFGDGTRLSIL.

This clonotype showed up just a few times. The V gene is TRBV5-4, the J gene TRBJ1-2; D remains ambiguous. V was shortened by 2 bases and J by 7 bases, with 15 bases between the two germline ends. Germline lookup yields CDR1 SGHNT and CDR2 YYREEE (reference sequence). The CDR3 totals 14 residues. This CDR3 is CASSLGLVTGGYTF. The CDR3, as DNA: TGTGCCAGCAGCTTAGGACTGGTAACCGGTGGCTACACCTTC.

The CDR3 here is CASSHRGEQYV. CDR3 DNA: TGCGCCAGCAGCCACAGGGGCGAGCAGTACGTC. This rearrangement joins TRBV5-1 to TRBJ2-7; 7 bases are shared with TRBD1. Germline lookup yields CDR1 SGHRS and CDR2 YFSETQ. Trimming took 4 bases from V and 6 from J; bases not matched to a gene: 1. CDR3 length equals 11 residues.

DNA of the CDR3: TGTGCTAGTGGTTTTAATAGCGGGGGTAGCACAGATACGCAGTATTTT. Its translation is CASGFNSGGSTDTQYF. J is TRBJ2-3 and V is TRBV12-5; 9 bases align to TRBD2. The CDR3 extends over 16 amino acids. Trimming removed 3 bases from V and 0 bases from J; junction bases left unmatched: 4. Germline CDR1 and CDR2: LGHNT and FRNRAP.

This clonotype was counted only a few times. The chain carries TRBV7-3 and TRBJ1-1; no firm D call. The CDR3 runs to 15 residues. Trimming cost V 2 bases and J 0 bases, with 10 bases left between them. Germline V gene sequence: CDR1 SGHTA, CDR2 FQGTGA. As DNA, the CDR3 is TGTGCCAGCAGCTTACTGTCACTAATGAACACTGAAGCTTTCTTT. Translated: CASSLLSLMNTEAFF.

This clonotype was counted between two and nine times. The V gene is TRBV6-2 or TRBV6-3, the J gene TRBJ2-7; TRBD2 might be the D (5 bases). V was pared by 2 bases and J by 0 bases, with 11 bases between. Germline V CDR1 and CDR2: MNHEY, SVGEGT. The CDR3 loop spans 15 amino acids. The CDR3: CASSYRVGDSYEQYF. For the CDR3, the DNA is TGTGCCAGCAGTTACCGGGTGGGAGACTCCTACGAGCAGTACTTC.

In this sample, this clonotype turned up a few times. J is TRBJ2-7 and V is TRBV7-2, with D possibly being TRBD1 or TRBD2 (6 bases each). The CDR3 is 15 amino acids. Trimming pared 5 bases from V and 4 bases from J, leaving 18 bases between. Germline lookup yields CDR1 SGHTA and CDR2 FQGNSA. In DNA, the CDR3 is TGTGCCAGCAGCCCACCGGGGGCTTTTATTTACGAGCAGTACTTC. Encoded protein: CASSPPGAFIYEQYF.

This clonotype has at least ten counts. The CDR3 sequence: CASRARGGRNTQYF. The CDR3 DNA sequence: TGTGCCAGCAGAGCACGGGGGGGCCGCAATACGCAGTATTTT. The chain uses TRBV12-3 or TRBV12-4 and TRBJ2-3, with 8 positions matching TRBD2. The CDR3 has 14 residues. The V gene end was trimmed by 6 bases and the J gene end by 7 bases; junction bases not matched to a gene: 9.

The CDR3 nucleotides are TGTGCCAGCAGCTATCGACCGGGACTAGCGGGATTCACCGGGGAGCTGTTTTTT. It yields the protein CASSYRPGLAGFTGELFF. The chain uses TRBV6-2 or TRBV6-3 and TRBJ2-2; 13 positions match TRBD2. V shed 6 bases, J shed 4 bases, and the junction held 11 bases outside the gene matches. This CDR3 has 18 amino acids. Per the germline V gene, CDR1 is MNHEY and CDR2 is SVGEGT.

This clonotype was detected a few times. This chain connects TRBV18 to TRBJ1-6; a possible D gene is TRBD1 (6 bases). Germline lookup yields CDR1 KGHSH and CDR2 LQKENI. Trimming pared 4 bases from V and 7 bases from J, leaving 11 bases between. This CDR3 is built from 14 residues. CDR3 in DNA: TGTGCCAGCTCACGACAGGTCTACAATTCACCCCTCCACTTT. Its protein is CASSRQVYNSPLHF.

The V call is TRBV20-1, the J call TRBJ1-6; D is possibly TRBD1 (5 bases). This CDR3 has 15 amino acids. V was cut by 3 bases and J by 2 bases, with 11 bases left in between. CDR1 is DFQATT and CDR2 is SNEGSKA in the germline V gene (reference sequence). The CDR3, as DNA: TGCAGTGCTAGCGAATCGGGGCCCTATAATTCACCCCTCCACTTT. This sequence encodes CSASESGPYNSPLHF.

The V and J genes are TRBV12-5 and TRBJ1-1; D is unresolved. The CDR3 contains 17 residues. With 2 bases removed from V and 0 bases from J, the gap between germline ends came to 16 bases. Germline-derived CDR1 and CDR2 are LGHNT and FRNRAP. In DNA, the CDR3 is TGTGCTAGTGGTTTGCCAACGGGAGGAGCGTTGAACACTGAAGCTTTCTTT. Amino acid sequence: CASGLPTGGALNTEAFF.

In its sample, this clonotype was seen a few times. This chain uses TRBV24-1 with TRBJ2-7; D is unresolved. This CDR3 contains 9 residues. Per germline, CDR1 KGHDR and CDR2 SFDVKD. The CDR3: CATSAYEGV. CDR3 in DNA: TGTGCCACCAGTGCTTATGAAGGCGTC.

This clonotype was observed a few times. The chain links TRBV20-1 to TRBJ2-7; tentatively, D is TRBD1 (5 bases). V dropped 6 bases and J dropped 2 bases, with 11 bases sitting between them. The germline V gene has CDR1 DFQATT and CDR2 SNEGSKA (reference sequence). The CDR3 length is 12 residues. The CDR3 loop is CSAPDTTYEQYF. The CDR3 DNA reads TGCAGTGCCCCGGACACCACCTACGAGCAGTACTTC.

This chain joins TRBV28 and TRBJ2-3; tentatively, D is TRBD1 (5 bases). Between the trimmed V and J ends, which lost 2 bases and 5 bases, there was a span of 14 bases. CDR1 and CDR2 from the germline V gene are MDHEN and SYDVKM. The CDR3 covers 15 residues. This CDR3 reads CASSLRQGGIDTQYF. The CDR3 DNA follows: TGTGCCAGCAGTTTAAGGCAGGGTGGCATAGATACGCAGTATTTT.